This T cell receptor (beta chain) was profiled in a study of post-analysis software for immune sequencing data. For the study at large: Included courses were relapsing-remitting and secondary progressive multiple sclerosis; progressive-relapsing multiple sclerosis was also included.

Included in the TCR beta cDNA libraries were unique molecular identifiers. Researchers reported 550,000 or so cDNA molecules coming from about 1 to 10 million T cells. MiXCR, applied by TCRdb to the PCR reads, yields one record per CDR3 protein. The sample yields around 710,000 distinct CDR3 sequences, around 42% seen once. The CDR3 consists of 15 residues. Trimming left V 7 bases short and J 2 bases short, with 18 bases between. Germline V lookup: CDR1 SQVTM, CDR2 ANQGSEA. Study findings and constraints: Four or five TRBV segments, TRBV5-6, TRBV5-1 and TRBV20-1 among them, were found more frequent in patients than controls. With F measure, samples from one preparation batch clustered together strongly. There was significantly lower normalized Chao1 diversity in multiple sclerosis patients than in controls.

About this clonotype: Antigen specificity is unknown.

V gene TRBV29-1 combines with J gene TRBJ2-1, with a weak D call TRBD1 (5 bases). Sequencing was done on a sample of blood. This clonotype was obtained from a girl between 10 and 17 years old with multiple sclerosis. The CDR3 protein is CSAGPGQGTYNEQFF. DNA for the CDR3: TGCAGCGCCGGACCTGGGCAGGGCACCTACAATGAGCAGTTCTTC.